Sequencing of this T cell receptor (beta chain) was carried out in a study of blood T cell repertoires in COVID-19. Original methodology: The assay estimated nucleated cells by amplifying reference gene primers. Some clones are missing from TCRdb's copy, which holds only in-frame ones; the method was immunoSEQ multiplex PCR. Clone size and the V and J calls come from that table; the DNA yielded D and trimming. The sample has more than 300,000 clones; 85% to 90% are singletons. Deletions cut 9 bases from V and 4 bases from J, with 19 bases between. Per germline, CDR1 LNHDA and CDR2 SQIVND (reference sequence). This CDR3 is built from 15 residues.

The clonotype originates from a woman aged 18 to 35 who had recovered from COVID-19. Material: PBMCs or T cells enriched from blood (not recorded which). This chain links TRBV19 with TRBJ1-3, with D tentatively TRBD1 (6 bases). CDR3 loop: CASFTGTARGNTIYF. For the CDR3, the DNA is TGTGCCAGCTTCACAGGGACCGCGCGGGGAAACACCATATATTTT.